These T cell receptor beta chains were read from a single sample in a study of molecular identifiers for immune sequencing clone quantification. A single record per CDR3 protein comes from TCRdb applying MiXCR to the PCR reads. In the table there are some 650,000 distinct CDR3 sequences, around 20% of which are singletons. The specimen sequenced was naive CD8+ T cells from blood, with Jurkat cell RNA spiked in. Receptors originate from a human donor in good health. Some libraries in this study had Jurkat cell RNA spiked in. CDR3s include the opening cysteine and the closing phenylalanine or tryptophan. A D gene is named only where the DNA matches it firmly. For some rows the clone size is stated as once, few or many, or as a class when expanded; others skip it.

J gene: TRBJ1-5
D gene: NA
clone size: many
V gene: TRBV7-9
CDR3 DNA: TGTGCCAGCAGCCACTTGGGGGCTGGTCAGCCCCAGCATTTT
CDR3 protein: CASSHLGAGQPQHF

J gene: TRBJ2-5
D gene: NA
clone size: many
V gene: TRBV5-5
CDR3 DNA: TGTGCCAGCAGACCGGACGGTTTACGGGAGACCCAGTACTTC
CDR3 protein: CASRPDGLRETQYF

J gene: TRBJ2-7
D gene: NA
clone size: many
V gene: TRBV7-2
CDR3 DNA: TGTGCCAGCAGCCCTCCGGCACAGGGCCCCTACGAGCAGTACTTC
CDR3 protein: CASSPPAQGPYEQYF

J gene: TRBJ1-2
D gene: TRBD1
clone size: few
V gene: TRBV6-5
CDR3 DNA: TGTGCCAGCAGTTCGGCTCCGGACAGGAGCGAGTATGGCTACACCTTC
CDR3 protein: CASSSAPDRSEYGYTF

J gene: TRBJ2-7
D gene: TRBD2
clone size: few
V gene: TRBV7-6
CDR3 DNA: TGTGCCAGCAGCTTAGGTGGGACTAGCGGGAGTAGCGAGCAGTACTTC
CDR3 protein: CASSLGGTSGSSEQYF

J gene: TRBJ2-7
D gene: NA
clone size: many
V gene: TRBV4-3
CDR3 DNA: TGCGCCAGCAGCCCCGAGGACGGGACGTACGAGCAGTACTTC
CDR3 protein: CASSPEDGTYEQYF

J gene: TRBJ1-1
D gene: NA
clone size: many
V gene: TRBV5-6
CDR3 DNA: TGTGCCAGCAGCTTGGCCGTGGGAATGAACACTGAAGCTTTCTTT
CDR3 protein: CASSLAVGMNTEAFF

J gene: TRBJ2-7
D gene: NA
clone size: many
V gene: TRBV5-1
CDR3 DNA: TGCGCCAGCAGCCCTGACATGGGGCTGACCTACGAGCAGTACTTC
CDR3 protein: CASSPDMGLTYEQYF

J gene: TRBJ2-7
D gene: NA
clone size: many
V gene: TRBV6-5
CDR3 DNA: TGTGCCAGCAGTTACTCAGCCCGGGACCGGGGGCCCTACGAGCAGTACTTC
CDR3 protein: CASSYSARDRGPYEQYF

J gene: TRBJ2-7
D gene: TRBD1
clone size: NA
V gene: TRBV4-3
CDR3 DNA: TGCGCCAGCAGCCATGCGACAGGGTATTACGAGCAGTACTTC
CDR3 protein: CASSHATGYYEQYF

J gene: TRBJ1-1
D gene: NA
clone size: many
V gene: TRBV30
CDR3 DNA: TGTGCCTGGAGTGTAGGTGGGGCTGAAGCTTTCTTT
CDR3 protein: CAWSVGGAEAFF

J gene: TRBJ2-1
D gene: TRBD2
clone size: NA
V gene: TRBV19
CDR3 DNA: TGTGCCAGTAGTATCGTAGCGGGGGATTACAATGAGCAGTTCTTC
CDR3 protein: CASSIVAGDYNEQFF

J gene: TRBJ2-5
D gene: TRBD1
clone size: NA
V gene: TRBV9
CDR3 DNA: TGTGCCAGCAGCGGCTGGACAGGGCTTGAGACCCAGTACTTC
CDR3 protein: CASSGWTGLETQYF

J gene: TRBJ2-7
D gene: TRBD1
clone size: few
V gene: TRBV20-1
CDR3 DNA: TGCAGTGCTAGAGTATGGGGACAGGGCGTATACGAGCAGTACTTC
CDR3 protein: CSARVWGQGVYEQYF

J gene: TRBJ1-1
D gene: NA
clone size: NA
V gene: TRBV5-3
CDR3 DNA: TGTGCCAGAAGCCACCAGGGGTACCTGAACACTGAAGCTTTCTTT
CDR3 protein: CARSHQGYLNTEAFF

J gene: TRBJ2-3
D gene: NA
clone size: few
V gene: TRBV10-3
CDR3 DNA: TGTGCCATCAGTGAGATGGGAATCACAGATACGCAGTATTTT
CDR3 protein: CAISEMGITDTQYF

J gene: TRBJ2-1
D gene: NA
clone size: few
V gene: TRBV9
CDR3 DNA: TGTGCCAGCAGCCCCCAAAATCCCCACAGCTATGAGCAGTTCTTC
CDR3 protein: CASSPQNPHSYEQFF